The next 30 T cell receptor beta chains were all read from a single sample in a study of metastatic and nonmetastatic thyroid tumors. Before thyroid surgery, none of the patients had received any treatment. Using MiXCR, TCRdb reanalyzed the PCR reads. The sample records roughly 93,000 clones, about 13% being singletons. Sequencing input: blood. The receptors derive from a female donor with papillary thyroid cancer or a benign thyroid nodule (not recorded which). Some clones in this sample may be carry-over from other donors' samples.

This clone came up many times. V usage is TRBV19 and J usage is TRBJ2-1, with D hard to call. The CDR3 sequence is 14 residues long. CDR1 LNHDA and CDR2 SQIVND come from the germline V gene (reference sequence). V was cut by 4 bases and J by 0 bases, with 7 bases left in between. The CDR3 nucleotides read TGTGCCAGTAGTAATGCGGCCTCCTACAATGAGCAGTTCTTC. Translated, it gives CASSNAASYNEQFF.

Many counts were recorded for this clone. The gene calls are TRBV28 and TRBJ2-1; TRBD1 aligns across 8 bases. The germline V gene has CDR1 MDHEN and CDR2 SYDVKM. The CDR3 totals 12 residues. V lost 8 bases and J lost 14; bases outside the gene matches: 11. In DNA form, the CDR3 reads TGTGCCAGCTCCTCAGGGACAGGTGACGAGTTCTTC. Translation: CASSSGTGDEFF. Looking up the rest from reference TRBV28 and TRBJ2-1 gives the full variable domain: DVKVTQSSRYLVKRTGEKVFLECVQDMDHENMFWYRQDPGLGLRLIYFSYDVKMKEKGDIPEGYSVSREKKERFSLILESASTNQTSMYLCASSSGTGDEFFGPGTRLTVL.

This clone was seen many times. The chain has TRBV6-1 and TRBJ2-2; D is possibly TRBD2 (6 bases). The length of the CDR3 is 13 residues. CDR1 MNHNS and CDR2 SASEGT come from the germline V gene. Trimming removed 6 bases at V and 4 bases at J, with 9 bases between. CDR3 nucleotide sequence: TGTGCCAGCAGGCCAGCGGGCACCGGGGAGCTGTTTTTT. Translated: CASRPAGTGELFF.

At least ten counts were recorded for this clone. Written as DNA, the CDR3 is TGTGCCAGTAGTACGGACAGGGGCGCCGGGGAGCTGTTTTTT. Translated: CASSTDRGAGELFF. The chain is built from TRBV19 and TRBJ2-2; 9 bases agree with TRBD1. CDR1 and CDR2 (germline): LNHDA, SQIVND (reference sequence). V trimming: 4 bases; J trimming: 6 bases; junction bases outside the gene matches: 3. This CDR3 has 14 residues.

Concerning this clone: A single base separates this from a much larger clone, so it may be a read error. V usage is TRBV29-1 and J usage is TRBJ2-2; 7 nucleotides match TRBD2. The trim removed 7 bases at V and 3 bases at J, leaving 14 bases unmatched. The CDR3 has 16 amino acids. The germline V gene has CDR1 SQVTM and CDR2 ANQGSEA. The CDR3 sequence: CSAAGLEGAHTGELFF. CDR3 DNA sequence: TGCAGCGCCGCCGGACTAGAGGGAGCCCACACCGGGGAGCTGTTTTTT.

This clone was picked up many times. This chain uses TRBV7-9 with TRBJ1-1; no clear D gene. This CDR3 is 14 amino acids long. Trimming removed 1 base from V and 5 bases from J, with 11 bases in between. Germline CDR1 SEHNR, CDR2 FQNEAQ (reference sequence). CDR3 in amino acids: CASSLDAGVTEAFF. The CDR3 coding sequence is TGTGCCAGCAGCTTAGATGCAGGCGTGACTGAAGCTTTCTTT.

This clone was detected ten times or more. The chain employs TRBV3-1 and TRBJ2-5; 8 bases align to TRBD1. V was pared by 3 bases and J by 5 bases, with 2 bases of the junction left unmatched. This CDR3 comprises 13 residues. Per the germline V gene, CDR1 is LGHDT and CDR2 is YNNKEL (reference sequence). The CDR3 DNA reads as TGTGCCAGCAGCCAGGACAGGGCCGAGACCCAGTACTTC. Translation: CASSQDRAETQYF.

This clone was detected ten times or more. J is TRBJ2-7 and V is TRBV20-1, with 9 positions matching TRBD2. The trim removed 6 bases at V and 5 bases at J, leaving 14 bases unmatched. This CDR3 has 15 residues. Germline CDR1 and CDR2: DFQATT and SNEGSKA (reference sequence). Here the CDR3 DNA reads TGCAGTGCCACGGACGGTAGCGGGAGTCTCGACGAGCAGTACTTC. Encoded protein: CSATDGSGSLDEQYF.

This chain joins TRBV7-2 and TRBJ2-5; 15 positions match TRBD2. V gave up 5 bases and J gave up 5 bases; unmatched junction bases: 9. Germline V gene sequence: CDR1 SGHTA, CDR2 FQGNSA. There are 17 residues in the CDR3. This chain's CDR3 is CASSLGLAGGLGETQYF. CDR3 in DNA: TGTGCCAGCAGCCTTGGACTAGCGGGAGGGTTGGGGGAGACCCAGTACTTC.

The sample holds many counts of this clone. The chain uses TRBV12-3 or TRBV12-4 and TRBJ2-7; 9 bases match TRBD2. J lost 3 bases, V lost 5 bases, and 8 bases had no gene match. This CDR3 has 15 amino acids. CDR3 sequence: CASSLKVAGDYEQYF. CDR3 DNA sequence: TGTGCCAGCAGTCTTAAGGTAGCGGGAGACTACGAGCAGTACTTC.

This clone was recorded at least ten times. The V and J genes are TRBV12-3 or TRBV12-4 and TRBJ1-1; D not resolved. The CDR3 sequence is 13 residues long. V shed 4 bases and J shed 4 bases, with 10 bases lying between them. The CDR3 loop reads CASSSRLGTEAFF. CDR3 nucleotide sequence: TGTGCCAGCAGTTCTCGACTCGGCACTGAAGCTTTCTTT.

This clone appeared a few times. V is TRBV6-1 and J is TRBJ1-2, with no clear D. V shed 1 base and J shed 6 bases, with 15 bases lying between them. Germline values: CDR1 MNHNS, CDR2 SASEGT. The CDR3 sequence is 15 residues long. CDR3 sequence: CASSEELNALDGYTF. The CDR3 bases are TGTGCCAGCAGTGAAGAATTAAACGCCCTGGATGGCTACACCTTC.

This clone was seen ten or more times. The chain has TRBV19 and TRBJ1-2; D not certain. V shed 6 bases and J shed 5 bases, with 13 bases lying between them. This CDR3 contains 13 residues. CDR1 LNHDA and CDR2 SQIVND come from the germline V gene (reference sequence). The CDR3 sequence is CASRTEGEYGYTF. CDR3 sequence (DNA): TGTGCCAGTAGAACGGAGGGCGAATATGGCTACACCTTC.

The sample holds many counts of this clone. A much bigger clone sits one base away, suggesting this may be a read error. In nucleotides, the CDR3 is TGTGCCAGCAGCCTTAATGATTTCCTTCTTGGGCAGGTATCCTCTGAAGCTTTCTTT. Its protein is CASSLNDFLLGQVSSEAFF. V is TRBV7-3 and J is TRBJ1-1; no firm D call. Germline-derived CDR1 and CDR2 are SGHTA and FQGTGA. This CDR3 has 19 residues. Trimming cost V 5 bases and J 6 bases, with 31 bases left between them.

The rearrangement links TRBV11-2 to TRBJ2-5; D not certain. The germline V and J ends were trimmed by 5 bases and 5 bases, with 21 bases remaining between them. Germline V gene sequence: CDR1 SGHAT, CDR2 FQNNGV. The CDR3 is made up of 16 amino acids. In nucleotides, the CDR3 is TGTGCCAGCAGCCCGCGTCGTTTTTTGGGGTGGGAGACCCAGTACTTC. Translated, it gives CASSPRRFLGWETQYF.

This clone has ten or more counts. The chain has TRBV4-1 and TRBJ2-2; TRBD2 aligns across 14 bases. The ends lost 1 base at V and 4 bases at J; junction bases unmatched: 11. Looked up from germline, CDR1 is MGHRA and CDR2 is YSYEKL. There are 20 residues in the CDR3. The CDR3 nucleotides are TGCGCCAGCAGCCAAGCTCGTGGACTAGCGGGAGGTCCGAGCACCGGGGAGCTGTTTTTT. Protein sequence: CASSQARGLAGGPSTGELFF.

The table lists this clone with many counts. The chain employs TRBV3-1 and TRBJ2-7; D gene unclear. Germline CDR1 LGHDT, CDR2 YNNKEL (reference sequence). V was cut by 4 bases and J by 7 bases, with 23 bases left in between. The CDR3 is 16 amino acids. CDR3 amino acids: CASSPEGHMSGVEQYF. CDR3 sequence (DNA): TGTGCCAGCAGCCCCGAAGGTCACATGTCGGGTGTAGAGCAGTACTTC.

This chain joins TRBV5-4 and TRBJ1-4; 7 nucleotides align to TRBD1. Germline V gene sequence: CDR1 SGHNT, CDR2 YYREEE (reference sequence). The CDR3 loop spans 14 amino acids. V was clipped by 4 bases and J by 5 bases; unmatched bases: 5. CDR3 sequence (DNA): TGTGCCAGCAGCCGACAGGGCGGGAATGAAAAACTGTTTTTT. This encodes CASSRQGGNEKLFF.

At least ten counts were recorded for this clone. The V call is TRBV5-1, the J call TRBJ2-3; 11 bases line up with TRBD2. In germline, CDR1 is SGHRS, CDR2 YFSETQ. The CDR3 has 16 amino acids. J lost 1 base, V lost 2 bases, and 3 bases had no gene match. The CDR3 DNA reads as TGCGCCAGCAGCTTAACTAGCGGGAGCGGCACAGATACGCAGTATTTT. It is translated as CASSLTSGSGTDTQYF. Using reference TRBV5-1 and TRBJ2-3 for the parts outside the CDR3, the full variable domain is KAGVTQTPRYLIKTRGQQVTLSCSPISGHRSVSWYQQTPGQGLQFLFEYFSETQRNKGNFPGRFSGRQFSNSRSEMNVSTLELGDSALYLCASSLTSGSGTDTQYFGPGTRLTVL.

This clone was detected ten times or more. The chain combines TRBV7-2 with TRBJ1-3; possibly TRBD1 for D (5 bases). Trimming stripped 3 bases from V and 4 bases from J, with 13 bases between. This CDR3 region has 15 residues. Germline loops: CDR1 SGHTA, CDR2 FQGNSA. CDR3 DNA: TGTGCCAGCAGCTTCGGAGGGGCGCGAGGAAACACCATATATTTT. Amino acids: CASSFGGARGNTIYF.

This clone was detected ten times or more. One end of the junction fails to match germline, which may point to a read error. The chain employs TRBV5-6 and TRBJ2-1, with no clear D. Per germline, CDR1 SGHDT and CDR2 YYEEEE. The CDR3 is 15 residues long. The CDR3 here is CVSSLGGVSYNEQFF. The CDR3 DNA reads TGTGTCAGCAGCTTGGGTGGAGTCTCCTACAATGAGCAGTTCTTC.

This clone has only a few counts. The junction and the germline gene differ at one end; a read error may be behind it. The chain couples TRBV15 to TRBJ2-7; TRBD2 agrees at 8 bases. Per germline, CDR1 LNHNV and CDR2 YYDKDF (reference sequence). This CDR3 has 14 amino acids. The CDR3 is CATSSTSGSYEHYF. The CDR3 DNA reads TGTGCCACCAGCAGTACTAGCGGCTCCTACGAGCATTACTTC.

The chain is built from TRBV14 and TRBJ1-2; D is possibly TRBD1 (6 bases). This CDR3 comprises 17 residues. Germline CDR1 reads SGHDN; CDR2 reads FVKESK. Trimming removed 1 base from V and 1 base from J, with 16 bases in between. For the CDR3, the DNA is TGTGCCAGCAGCCAAGTGGGACATGGGATCTGTAACTATGGCTACACCTTC. This codes for CASSQVGHGICNYGYTF.

This chain connects TRBV18 to TRBJ2-7, with TRBD2 as a possible D gene (6 bases). The V end was cut by 4 bases, the J end by 2 bases, with 12 bases between. Germline CDR1 is KGHSH and CDR2 is LQKENI. The CDR3 is 14 amino acids. The CDR3 DNA sequence: TGTGCCAGCTCACTCGGGGCTAGCGCCTACGAGCAGTACTTC. Translation gives CASSLGASAYEQYF.

This clone was recorded many times. The chain carries TRBV28 and TRBJ2-7; D may match TRBD1 or TRBD2 (6 bases each). Germline lookup yields CDR1 MDHEN and CDR2 SYDVKM. The CDR3 runs to 13 residues. The ends were cut back, 2 bases at V and 7 bases at J, with 12 bases in the middle. The CDR3 nucleotides read TGTGCCAGCAGTTTAGGGGGGCCTCGAGAGCAGTACTTC. Its translation: CASSLGGPREQYF. The full variable domain, rest sourced from reference TRBV28 and TRBJ2-7, is DVKVTQSSRYLVKRTGEKVFLECVQDMDHENMFWYRQDPGLGLRLIYFSYDVKMKEKGDIPEGYSVSREKKERFSLILESASTNQTSMYLCASSLGGPREQYFGPGTRLTVT.

This clone was picked up many times. The gene calls are TRBV11-2 and TRBJ2-1; 8 nucleotides agree with TRBD2. With 4 bases clipped from V and 2 bases from J, the junction kept 4 bases outside the gene matches. Germline V gene data show CDR1 as SGHAT and CDR2 as FQNNGV. This CDR3 has 15 residues. CDR3 nucleotides: TGTGCCAGCAGCTCCCTAGCGGGTACCTACAATGAGCAGTTCTTC. It is translated as CASSSLAGTYNEQFF.

By share, this clone counts as medium-sized. The rearrangement joins TRBV20-1 to TRBJ1-1, with D maybe TRBD1 (5 bases). The CDR3 sequence is 16 residues long. The germline CDR1 and CDR2 sequences are DFQATT and SNEGSKA (reference sequence). The V gene lost 0 bases and the J gene lost 0 bases, with 14 bases spanning the gap. The CDR3 coding sequence is TGCAGTGCTAGAGATTGGCTAACAGGATTGAACACTGAAGCTTTCTTT. Translation: CSARDWLTGLNTEAFF.

This sequence joins TRBV29-1 and TRBJ2-3, with 11 nucleotides matching TRBD1. Per germline, CDR1 SQVTM and CDR2 ANQGSEA. V gave up 6 bases and J gave up 3 bases; unmatched junction bases: 2. This CDR3 region has 13 residues. The CDR3, as DNA: TGCAGCGTAGGGACAGGGGGGACAGATACGCAGTATTTT. Its protein is CSVGTGGTDTQYF.

This clone was seen many times. The V gene is TRBV5-4, the J gene TRBJ1-5; no reliable D call. Germline loops: CDR1 SGHNT, CDR2 YYREEE (reference sequence). The CDR3 extends over 15 amino acids. V lost 0 bases and J 0 bases, leaving 7 bases between the germline ends. In DNA form, the CDR3 reads TGTGCCAGCAGCTTGGATCCGGGTAGCAATCAGCCCCAGCATTTT. Protein sequence: CASSLDPGSNQPQHF.

In this sample, this clone turned up many times. The CDR3 nucleotides are TGTGCCAGCAGTTACAATGATGAGCAGTTCTTC. Its protein is CASSYNDEQFF. This chain uses TRBV6-6 with TRBJ2-1, with D uncertain. This CDR3 region has 11 residues. Germline V gene data show CDR1 as MNHNY and CDR2 as SVGAGI (reference sequence). The V gene lost 2 bases and the J gene lost 8 bases, with 4 bases spanning the gap.